These 31 T cell receptor beta chains were sequenced from one sample in a study of blood T cell repertoires in COVID-19. The assay was immunoSEQ multiplex PCR, and TCRdb's table has in-frame clones only and misses some. The sample lists 200,000 to 250,000 clones, 70% to 90% occurring once. The source material was peripheral blood. The receptors here all came from a man aged 40-55 years with acute or convalescent COVID-19.

This chain uses TRBV19 with TRBJ2-3; D might be TRBD2 (6 bases). The CDR3 is made up of 13 amino acids. The V end lost 7 bases, the J end lost 2 bases, and 10 bases lay between the germline ends. Germline V lookup: CDR1 LNHDA, CDR2 SQIVND (reference sequence). The CDR3 nucleotides are TGTGCCAGTAACGGAGGGGTCACAGATACGCAGTATTTT. It translates to CASNGGVTDTQYF.

This rearrangement joins TRBV29-1 to TRBJ1-4; maybe TRBD1 (6 bases). Trimming removed 4 bases from V and 10 bases from J, with 16 bases in between. Germline V CDR1 and CDR2: SQVTM, ANQGSEA. The CDR3 extends over 13 amino acids. CDR3 residues: CSVGDTNLGKLFF. CDR3 bases: TGCAGCGTTGGGGACACTAACTTGGGAAAACTGTTTTTT.

This sequence joins TRBV11-2 and TRBJ1-2; D is uncertain. The CDR3 contains 14 residues. V was pared by 5 bases and J by 4 bases, with 14 bases between. Per the germline V gene, CDR1 is SGHAT and CDR2 is FQNNGV. The CDR3 region is CASSPATPGYGYTF. CDR3 in DNA: TGTGCCAGCAGCCCCGCCACTCCCGGCTATGGCTACACCTTC.

The chain uses TRBV7-2 and TRBJ1-5; D is perhaps TRBD1 (5 bases). CDR3 size: 13 residues. V lost 5 bases and J 6 bases, leaving 11 bases between the germline ends. Germline-derived CDR1 and CDR2 are SGHTA and FQGNSA. The CDR3: CASSLWGGQPQHF. In DNA, the CDR3 is TGTGCCAGCAGCCTGTGGGGGGGTCAGCCCCAGCATTTT.

This rearrangement joins TRBV5-5 to TRBJ2-7; tentative D call: TRBD1 (6 bases). The length of the CDR3 is 13 residues. V was cut by 3 bases and J by 2 bases, with 9 bases left in between. The germline CDR1 and CDR2 sequences are SGHKS and YYEKEE (reference sequence). The CDR3 DNA is TGTGCCAGCAGCTCGGACAGAACCTACGAGCAGTACTTC. It yields the protein CASSSDRTYEQYF.

The chain is built from TRBV11-1 and TRBJ1-1; D remains unclear. Germline assignment: CDR1 SGHAT and CDR2 FQDESV (reference sequence). The CDR3 sequence is 13 residues long. V was cut by 4 bases and J by 1 base, with 7 bases left in between. CDR3 amino acids: CASSSRENTEAFF. The CDR3 DNA follows: TGTGCCAGCAGCTCAAGAGAGAACACTGAAGCTTTCTTT.

This chain links TRBV30 with TRBJ2-1; TRBD2 matches 7 bases. CDR3 length: 15 amino acids. V shed 1 base and J 0 bases; nucleotides not matched to a gene: 3. Germline V gene lookup returns CDR1 GTSNPN and CDR2 SVGIG (reference sequence). The CDR3 coding sequence is TGTGCCTGGAGTGGGGGGGGGAGCTCCTACAATGAGCAGTTCTTC. Translated, it gives CAWSGGGSSYNEQFF.

This sequence joins TRBV6-5 and TRBJ1-2; TRBD1 might be the D (6 bases). CDR3 length equals 13 residues. Germline V gene sequence: CDR1 MNHEY, CDR2 SVGAGI. Deletions cut 5 bases from V and 1 base from J, with 8 bases between. Here the CDR3 reads CASSPGVNYGYTF. The CDR3 nucleotides are TGTGCCAGCAGTCCAGGGGTTAACTATGGCTACACCTTC.

The J gene is TRBJ1-2, the V gene TRBV6-5, with 11 bases lining up with TRBD1. V lost 8 bases, J lost 3 bases, and 8 bases stayed unmatched. The CDR3 runs 15 residues. CDR1 and CDR2 from the germline V gene are MNHEY and SVGAGI. The CDR3 bases are TGTGCCAGCGGAAGGGGGGACAGGGGGGACTATGGCTACACCTTC. This encodes CASGRGDRGDYGYTF.

The chain carries TRBV27 and TRBJ1-2; TRBD1 aligns across 11 bases. Per germline, CDR1 MNHEY and CDR2 SMNVEV (reference sequence). CDR3 length equals 15 residues. The ends lost 5 bases at V and 4 bases at J; junction bases unmatched: 6. This CDR3 is CASSAGQGASYGYTF. DNA for the CDR3: TGTGCCAGCAGTGCCGGACAGGGGGCGAGCTATGGCTACACCTTC.

The rearrangement uses TRBV21-1 and TRBJ2-7; the table names TRBD1, a call not compared with the DNA. TRBV21-1 is listed as a pseudogene. This CDR3 is built from 15 residues. The CDR3 is CASSKIGTGFHEQYF. In nucleotides, the CDR3 is TGTGCCAGCAGCAAAATTGGGACAGGGTTCCACGAGCAGTACTTC.

The gene calls are TRBV5-4 and TRBJ1-1; D not resolved. CDR3 length equals 14 residues. The V gene's germline CDR1 is SGHNT and CDR2 YYREEE (reference sequence). V was shortened by 5 bases and J by 1 base, with 12 bases between the two germline ends. The CDR3 sequence is CASSPPGGNTEAFF. CDR3 in DNA: TGTGCCAGCAGTCCTCCGGGAGGGAACACTGAAGCTTTCTTT.

The chain combines TRBV6-5 with TRBJ1-1, with no clear D. The CDR3 loop spans 13 amino acids. Germline values: CDR1 MNHEY, CDR2 SVGAGI. Trimming left V 10 bases short and J 0 bases short, with 12 bases between. The CDR3 region has the DNA TGTGCCACCCAGAAGAGGATGAACACTGAAGCTTTCTTT. Translation: CATQKRMNTEAFF.

The CDR3 sequence: CASIPGTGYGYTF. The CDR3 coding sequence is TGTGCCAGTATTCCAGGGACTGGCTATGGCTACACCTTC. The chain is built from TRBV19 and TRBJ1-2; D perhaps matches TRBD1 (5 bases). V lost 7 bases, J lost 4 bases, and 13 bases lay in between. CDR3 size: 13 residues. CDR1 and CDR2 from the germline V gene are LNHDA and SQIVND (reference sequence).

This clone was detected a few times. The chain uses TRBV28 and TRBJ1-6, with TRBD1 identical over 7 bases. CDR1 MDHEN and CDR2 SYDVKM come from the germline V gene. Germline trimming cut 4 bases from V and 8 bases from J; bases unmatched to any gene: 8. This CDR3 has 15 residues. CDR3 DNA sequence: TGTGCCAGCAGTTCCCTGACAGGGACCTATTCACCCCTCCACTTT. This sequence encodes CASSSLTGTYSPLHF.

The CDR3, as DNA: TGTGCCAGCAGCCGACCGACACCGAGTGGCTACACCTTC. Its protein product is CASSRPTPSGYTF. The chain employs TRBV3-1 (or the pseudogene TRBV3-2) and TRBJ1-2, with D uncertain. The CDR3 runs 13 residues. Germline V gene lookup returns CDR1 LGHDT and CDR2 YNNKEL (reference sequence). Between the trimmed V and J ends, which lost 4 bases and 7 bases, there was a span of 13 bases.

The V call is TRBV5-1, the J call TRBJ2-3; D unclear. There are 14 residues in the CDR3. Between the trimmed V and J ends, which lost 0 bases and 5 bases, there was a span of 10 bases. In germline, CDR1 is SGHRS, CDR2 YFSETQ. CDR3 in amino acids: CASSLGTLGDTQYF. CDR3 coding DNA: TGCGCCAGCAGCTTGGGCACTCTTGGAGATACGCAGTATTTT.

The CDR3 protein is CSVGGDYGYTF. DNA of the CDR3: TGCAGCGTTGGCGGGGACTATGGCTACACCTTC. V usage is TRBV29-1 and J usage is TRBJ1-2; D unclear. The CDR3 spans 11 residues. V lost 4 bases, J lost 3 bases, and 6 bases lay in between. CDR1 is SQVTM, CDR2 ANQGSEA, per germline.

The V gene is TRBV16, the J gene TRBJ2-7; 10 bases fit TRBD2. Germline CDR1 KGHSY, CDR2 FQNENV. The CDR3 is made up of 15 amino acids. With V trimmed by 0 bases and J by 4 bases, 3 bases remained unmatched. The DNA for the CDR3 is TGTGCCAGCAGCCAATCCCAGCGGGGGGGTTACGAGCAGTACTTC. Amino acid sequence: CASSQSQRGGYEQYF.

The chain is built from TRBV6-5 and TRBJ1-4; 7 bases are shared with TRBD1. V dropped 8 bases and J dropped 4; count of bases not matched to a gene: 1. This CDR3 contains 12 residues. Germline CDR1 reads MNHEY; CDR2 reads SVGAGI. CDR3 protein: CASGTVNEKLFF. In DNA form, the CDR3 reads TGTGCCAGCGGGACAGTTAATGAAAAACTGTTTTTT.

This chain uses TRBV24-1 with TRBJ2-3, with TRBD2 identical over 9 bases. CDR1 is KGHDR, CDR2 SFDVKD, per germline. V trimming: 9 bases; J trimming: 6 bases; junction bases outside the gene matches: 6. The CDR3 loop spans 13 amino acids. The CDR3 coding sequence is TGTGCCACCGGGCCGGCGGGGGGGGATACGCAGTATTTT. Amino acid sequence: CATGPAGGDTQYF.

J is TRBJ2-1 and V is TRBV19; TRBD1 is a possible D gene (5 bases). Per the germline V gene, CDR1 is LNHDA and CDR2 is SQIVND (reference sequence). CDR3 size: 14 residues. V gave up 4 bases and J gave up 9 bases, with 16 bases separating them. This CDR3 is CASSKEARVVEQFF. The CDR3 nucleotides are TGTGCCAGTAGTAAAGAGGCCAGGGTTGTTGAGCAGTTCTTC.

The V and J genes are TRBV19 and TRBJ1-1; D gene uncertain. CDR3 length equals 15 residues. CDR1 is LNHDA and CDR2 is SQIVND in the germline V gene (reference sequence). The V and J ends lost 5 bases and 1 base respectively, with 14 bases between them. CDR3 in amino acids: CASSDSSGGNTEAFF. The CDR3 bases are TGTGCCAGTAGTGACTCCAGCGGAGGGAACACTGAAGCTTTCTTT.

V usage is TRBV4-1 and J usage is TRBJ1-1; TRBD1 aligns across 7 bases. The germline V gene has CDR1 MGHRA and CDR2 YSYEKL. The CDR3 has 15 amino acids. J lost 1 base, V lost 3 bases, and 5 bases had no gene match. The chain's CDR3 is CASSHAGTENTEAFF. CDR3 bases: TGCGCCAGCAGCCATGCCGGGACAGAGAACACTGAAGCTTTCTTT.

The chain employs TRBV29-1 and TRBJ1-2; a weak D match, TRBD1 (6 bases). The ends were cut back, 3 bases at V and 6 bases at J, with 11 bases in the middle. CDR1 is SQVTM, CDR2 ANQGSEA, per germline. The CDR3 is 12 amino acids. CDR3 loop: CSVEGGADGYTF. The DNA of the CDR3 is TGCAGCGTTGAGGGGGGGGCGGATGGCTACACCTTC.

The J gene is TRBJ1-5, the V gene TRBV4-2, with TRBD1 as a possible D gene (5 bases). This CDR3 comprises 15 residues. Germline CDR1 and CDR2: LGHNA and YNFKEQ. Trimming removed 0 bases at V and 6 bases at J, with 12 bases between. The CDR3 spells CASSQDGDFRQPQHF. The CDR3 coding sequence is TGTGCCAGCAGCCAAGATGGGGACTTTCGTCAGCCCCAGCATTTT.

This clone was detected only once. CDR3 in amino acids: CASSYLAGTSTDTQYF. The CDR3 DNA reads TGTGCCAGCAGTTACCTAGCGGGAACTAGCACAGATACGCAGTATTTT. The rearrangement links TRBV27 to TRBJ2-3, with TRBD2 matching 9 bases. The CDR3 sequence is 16 residues long. CDR1 and CDR2 from the germline V gene are MNHEY and SMNVEV (reference sequence). V dropped 4 bases and J dropped 0; count of bases not matched to a gene: 5.

The CDR3 DNA follows: TGTGCCAGCTCACCACCCAGCGGGACGTACGAGCAGTACTTC. It yields the protein CASSPPSGTYEQYF. This chain uses TRBV18 with TRBJ2-7; TRBD2 matches at 7 bases. V shed 0 bases, J shed 4 bases, and the junction held 3 bases outside the gene matches. The CDR3 has 14 amino acids. Germline loops: CDR1 KGHSH, CDR2 LQKENI.

The chain employs TRBV30 and TRBJ1-5; 8 bases match TRBD1. The CDR3 spans 15 residues. The V and J ends lost 4 bases and 4 bases, in that order; junction bases with no gene match: 9. The germline gives CDR1 GTSNPN, CDR2 SVGIG (reference sequence). This CDR3 is CAWTPGTGLNQPQHF. CDR3 DNA: TGTGCCTGGACACCCGGGACAGGCTTAAATCAGCCCCAGCATTTT.

The chain links TRBV10-3 to TRBJ1-2, with 9 bases aligning to TRBD1. After removal of 0 bases from V and 6 bases from J, the junction contained 8 bases not matched to a gene. This CDR3 has 16 amino acids. Germline V CDR1 and CDR2: ENHRY, SYGVKD. CDR3 region: CAISESTGGGSNGYTF. The DNA of the CDR3 is TGTGCCATCAGTGAGTCGACAGGGGGGGGATCAAATGGCTACACCTTC.

The sample holds one count of this clone. The chain joins TRBV5-4 to TRBJ2-5; D may be TRBD1 (6 bases). Germline CDR1 reads SGHNT; CDR2 reads YYREEE (reference sequence). Trimming removed 4 bases from V and 2 bases from J, with 15 bases in between. The CDR3 covers 15 residues. The CDR3 bases are TGTGCCAGCAGCCCAAGGGCAGGGGATCAAGAGACCCAGTACTTC. Translation: CASSPRAGDQETQYF.